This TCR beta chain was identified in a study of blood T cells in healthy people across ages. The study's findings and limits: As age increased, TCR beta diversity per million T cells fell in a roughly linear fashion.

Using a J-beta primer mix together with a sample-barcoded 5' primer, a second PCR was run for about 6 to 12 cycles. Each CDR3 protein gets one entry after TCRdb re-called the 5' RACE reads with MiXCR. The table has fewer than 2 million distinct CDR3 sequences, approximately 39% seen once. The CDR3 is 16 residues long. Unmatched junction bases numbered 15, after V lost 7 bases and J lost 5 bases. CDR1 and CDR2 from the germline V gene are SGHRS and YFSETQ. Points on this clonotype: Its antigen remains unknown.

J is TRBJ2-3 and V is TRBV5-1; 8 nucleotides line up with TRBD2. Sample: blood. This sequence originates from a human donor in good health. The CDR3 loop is CASSPARSGVEDTQYF. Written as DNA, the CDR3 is TGCGCCAGCTCCCCTGCTCGTAGCGGGGTGGAAGATACGCAGTATTTT.